This record concerns one T cell receptor beta chain sequence. Its antigen remains undetermined. Base qualities are not at hand, and no much larger clone is one base apart. The entry originates in a study of early T cells in non-severe SARS-CoV-2 infection listed by TCRdb under 2021. Regarding the research as a whole: Because TCR sequencing was done on bulk RNA from unsorted whole blood, the alpha and beta chains could not be paired. The investigation overall reported the following: VDJdb matching was skewed toward anti-spike CD8 responses, so virus-specific expansions were likely underestimated and private and CD4 specificities were missed.

V was cut back by 1 base and J by 5 bases, leaving a gap of 4 bases between them. Sequences SGHAT (CDR1) and FQDESV (CDR2) are obtained from the germline V gene (reference sequence). The CDR3 measures 12 amino acids from cysteine to phenylalanine. The sequence is cut down to CDR3 DNA, 36 bases in frame from base 1. This was a case-control study nested in a cohort of healthcare workers in London, UK, who had nasopharyngeal swab PCR tests and blood samples taken every week. Between 23 and 31 March 2020, the week of the UK lockdown, healthcare workers were enrolled and then followed up weekly for as long as 16 weeks. Preparation of the library involved 5' RACE. The listed sequencing device is NextSeq 500. To correct for sequencing error and PCR bias, the TCR library protocol tagged individual cDNA molecules with unique molecular identifiers. TCR alpha and beta chains were both sequenced, and the abundances of alpha and beta sequences in each sample were closely correlated with each other. Per the authors' processing: Decombinator V4 was used to perform V gene, J gene and CDR3 annotation of TCR sequences. TCRs were defined as expanded if a significant change between any two time points was detected under a Poisson model with p below 0.0001. TCR abundances were normalised to the total number of TCRs sequenced per sample and expressed as counts per million. MAIT TCRs were defined by TRAV1-2 paired with TRAJ12, TRAJ20 or TRAJ33, and iNKT TCRs by TRAV10 paired with TRAJ18. VDJdb, accessed 1 November 2021, was searched for CMV, EBV and SARS-CoV-2 annotated TCRs, with TCRs annotated for multiple antigens excluded. TCRdb reworked the public reads: Q25 trimming with fastp, MiXCR clone assembly, productive beta chains retained. Entries that share a CDR3 protein sequence are merged under the most common genes and DNA. TCRdb's processing, not the study's, gives the V and J calls here. The sample includes tens of thousands of distinct CDR3 sequences, with roughly 15% observed a single time. The ten largest clonotypes hold less than 5% of the sample.

The source was whole blood, collected at baseline. The TCR originated in an adult who was a healthcare worker with PCR-confirmed SARS-CoV-2 infection or an uninfected control (not recorded which). Rearrangement joined TRBV11-1 to TRBJ2-3; the D gene remains uncertain. The CDR3 is CASSLGGDTQYF. The base sequence is TGTGCCAGCAGCTTAGGAGGAGATACGCAGTATTTT. Extended through the reference TRBV11-1 and TRBJ2-3 proteins, this CDR3 yields the full variable domain: EAEVAQSPRYKITEKSQAVAFWCDPISGHATLYWYRQILGQGPELLVQFQDESVVDDSQLPKDRFSAERLKGVDSTLKIQPAELGDSAMYLCASSLGGDTQYFGPGTRLTVL.